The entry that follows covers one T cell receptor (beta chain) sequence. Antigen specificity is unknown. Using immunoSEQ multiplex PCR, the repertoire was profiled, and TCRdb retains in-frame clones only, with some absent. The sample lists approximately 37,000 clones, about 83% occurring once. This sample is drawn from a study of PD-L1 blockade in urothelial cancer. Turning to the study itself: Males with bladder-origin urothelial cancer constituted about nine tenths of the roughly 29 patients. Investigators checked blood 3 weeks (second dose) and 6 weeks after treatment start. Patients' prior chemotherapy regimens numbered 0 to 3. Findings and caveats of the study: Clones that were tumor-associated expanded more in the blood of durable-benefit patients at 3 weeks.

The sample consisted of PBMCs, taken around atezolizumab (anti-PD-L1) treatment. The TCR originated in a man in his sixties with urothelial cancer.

CDR3 sequence reads: CASSRQTGGMETQYF. The CDR3 DNA follows: TGTGCCAGCAGCCGTCAGACAGGGGGCATGGAGACCCAGTACTTC. The chain couples TRBV7-2 to TRBJ2-5, with 10 positions matching TRBD1. Trimming cost V 5 bases and J 5 bases; bases outside gene matches: 8. The CDR3 extends over 15 amino acids. The germline V gene encodes CDR1 SGHTA and CDR2 FQGNSA.